This TCR beta chain is from a study of T cells expressing NK-cell markers (dated by TCRdb to 2020 to 2021). Background on the whole study: In sorted CD3+CD56+NKG2C+, CD3+CD56+NKG2C- and CD3+CD56-NKG2C+ T-cell subsets from eight or nine donors, TCR beta-chain repertoires were profiled. Of the eight sequenced donors, seven were found to be HCMV-seropositive and one was found to be HCMV-seronegative. The eight sequenced donors were randomly selected healthy volunteers, three men and five women. Libraries were sequenced as 2 x 150 bp reads on Illumina HiSeq 2000/2500, MiSeq or NextSeq.

The germline V gene (reference sequence) supplies CDR1 LGHDT and CDR2 YNNKEL. The cysteine opens and the phenylalanine closes a CDR3 of 14 amino acids. No DNA is given. General findings and caveats noted by the study authors: For more than 5 donors, the dominant CD3+CD56+NKG2C+ clonotypes were among the top 10 CD8+ clonotypes and accounted for about 1.0-7.0% of CD8+ T cells. It remained unclear whether the expanded NKG2C-expressing T cell clones were specific for HCMV antigens. Those dominant clonotypes were again the most abundant among CD3+CD56-NKG2C+ cells in several donors, at about 25-65%.

Comments on this clonotype: This clone's antigen is unknown.

HCMV serostatus was determined by detecting HCMV-specific IgG in serum with a commercial ELISA kit. Peripheral blood mononuclear cells were isolated from blood by Ficoll density gradient centrifugation. Sequencing was carried out with an Illumina HiSeq 2000. TCR beta cDNA libraries were made by 5'RACE template switching that added a universal primer site and unique molecular identifiers. cDNA synthesis was primed from the TCR beta constant segment and was followed by two successive PCR amplification steps. As for how the authors treated the data: MIGEC was used to demultiplex reads and group the reads by UMI, and MiTCR was used to assemble and quantify clonotypes. To exclude erroneous sequences, any TCR cDNA sequence not supported by at least two reads was discarded. The tcR package was used for downstream repertoire analysis, and clonotypes were matched across fractions by CDR3 nucleotide sequence plus V segment. Antigen specificity was annotated against VDJdb with VDJmatch, allowing one amino acid substitution in CDR3. TCRdb reprocessed the reads and assigns one entry to each CDR3 protein sequence, leaving out DNA. These V and J calls rely on TCRdb rather than the paper's analysis. The table kept for this sample lists a few hundred thousand distinct CDR3 sequences. Approximately 1.5% of the sample is in the top ten clones.

The TCR comes from a woman aged 45-59 years in good health. Donor details come from another sample of the same person, matched by shared clones. Sequenced: blood T cells: a sorted CD56 or NKG2C T cell subset, CD4+ or CD8+ T cells, or bulk PBMC T cells (not recorded which). The chain was built from TRBV3-1 and TRBJ1-1; the D call from TCRdb, TRBD1, cannot be confirmed without DNA. CDR3 region: CASSRTGLGTEAFF.